These T cell receptor beta chains were read from a single sample in a study of blood T cells in healthy people across ages. TCRdb fed the 5' RACE reads into MiXCR, producing one record per CDR3 protein. The table shows about 930,000 distinct CDR3 sequences, with almost 30% occurring only once. The sample also formed part of further work on T cells of mothers and their children.

Sequencing was carried out using blood. These receptors came from a woman aged 40 to 55 in good health. Both conserved end residues are trimmed from each CDR3. Each record gives: V gene, J gene, CDR3 protein.

TRBV5-1	TRBJ1-2	ASSSDRRETINYGYT
TRBV9	TRBJ2-7	ASSKDGVFDEQY
TRBV27	TRBJ2-7	ASGQGRYEQY
TRBV7-2	TRBJ2-5	ASSLVLLAGGPPETQY
TRBV18	TRBJ2-4	ASSPLGTGGYDIQY
TRBV7-2	TRBJ2-7	ASSYQGQGLSEQY
TRBV4-1	TRBJ2-7	ASSQALGRYEQY
TRBV5-1	TRBJ2-2	ASSFGSGTGELF
TRBV28	TRBJ2-2	ASSPGTGEAGELF
TRBV19	TRBJ2-1	ASSSRGEQYGEQF
TRBV15	TRBJ2-7	ATSRVPPAGSYEQY
TRBV20-1	TRBJ1-1	SARLQGPEAF
TRBV2	TRBJ2-5	ASSEGPAETQY
TRBV6-2/TRBV6-3	TRBJ2-1	ASRYVSSVLSYNEQF
TRBV7-2	TRBJ2-1	ASSLGFNYNEQF
TRBV4-3	TRBJ1-3	ASSQGWGGNTIY
TRBV6-5	TRBJ1-2	ASSYSRGVNYGYT
TRBV7-6	TRBJ1-4	ASSLDQGEKLF